This T cell receptor (beta chain) was retrieved from a study of T cell changes during pregnancy in multiple sclerosis. Produced via immunoSEQ multiplex PCR; TCRdb's table is partial and in-frame only. This sample has around 70,000 clones, with roughly 92% found just once. The germline V gene has CDR1 SGHRS and CDR2 YFSETQ. Deletions cut 0 bases from V and 8 bases from J, with 8 bases between. CDR3 length: 12 amino acids. The sequence derives from a female donor with multiple sclerosis, enrolled in a pregnancy study. The sample was peripheral blood, taken in the second trimester of pregnancy. The V call is TRBV5-1, the J call TRBJ1-1; a weak D match, TRBD1 (5 bases). The CDR3 DNA sequence: TGCGCCAGCAGCTTGGTGGCAGGGGAAGCTTTCTTT. It encodes CASSLVAGEAFF.